This TCR beta chain was documented in a study of cytomegalovirus exposure and HLA in healthy donors. Findings and caveats of the study: Cytomegalovirus-associated status was assigned to approximately 160 TCR beta chains.

Germline V CDR1 and CDR2: SGHDN, FVKESK. This CDR3 is built from 13 residues. V gave up 3 bases and J gave up 8 bases, with 13 bases separating them. Assay: immunoSEQ multiplex PCR; the TCRdb copy retains only in-frame clones and omits some. The table includes over 110,000 clones, about 87% detected once. Notes on this clone: Its specificity is not known.

This sequence joins TRBV14 and TRBJ2-5, with D maybe TRBD1 (5 bases). The material sequenced was PBMCs. The receptor comes from a man between 18 and 29 years old in good health and CMV-seropositive. The DNA for the CDR3 is TGTGCCAGCAGCCAGGGGCTTAAACTAACCCAGTACTTC. This encodes CASSQGLKLTQYF.